The TCR beta chain described here comes from a study of brain T cells in children with intractable seizures. The germline V gene has CDR1 KGHSH and CDR2 LQKENI. This CDR3 spans 12 amino acids. Trimming cost V 8 bases and J 7 bases; bases outside gene matches: 4. Overall study findings and caveats: Pre- and post-surgery blood differed in depth, so pre-surgery absences may be undersampling.

A note on this clone: Antigen specificity is unknown.

The sequenced cases were selected for having the highest brain T cell transcript signatures. Method: immunoSEQ multiplex PCR; TCRdb's copy keeps in-frame clones and lacks some. In the table there are tens of thousands of clones, 80% to 95% of which are singletons. The sequences come from peripheral blood, collected at surgery. The origin of this receptor is a girl aged 2 to 9 with tuberous sclerosis and intractable seizures. The V gene is TRBV18, the J gene TRBJ1-4, with 7 bases lining up with TRBD1. The CDR3 is CASRQGSEKLFF. In nucleotides, the CDR3 is TGTGCCAGCCGACAGGGAAGTGAAAAACTGTTTTTT.